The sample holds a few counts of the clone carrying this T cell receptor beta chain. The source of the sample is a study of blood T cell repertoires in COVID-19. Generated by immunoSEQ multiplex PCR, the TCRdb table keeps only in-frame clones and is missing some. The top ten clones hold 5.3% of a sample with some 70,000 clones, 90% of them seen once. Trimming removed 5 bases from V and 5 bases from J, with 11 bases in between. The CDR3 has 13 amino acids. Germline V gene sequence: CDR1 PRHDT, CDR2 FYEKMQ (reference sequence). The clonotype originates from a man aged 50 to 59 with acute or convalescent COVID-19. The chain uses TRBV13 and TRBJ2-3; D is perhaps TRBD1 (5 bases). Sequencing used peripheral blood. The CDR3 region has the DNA TGTGCCAGCAGCATCAGGGTTGGAGATACGCAGTATTTT. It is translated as CASSIRVGDTQYF.